This is a list of T cell receptor beta chains from one sample in a study of cytomegalovirus exposure and HLA in healthy donors. Sequencing was performed with immunoSEQ multiplex PCR; in TCRdb, only in-frame clones are kept and a portion is missing. The data contain 81,000 or so clones, about 77% of them singletons. The sequencing sample was made of PBMCs. The source of these receptors is a man aged 60-69 years in good health and CMV-seronegative. Each CDR3 is given with its conserved first and last residue. Fields, in order: clone size, D gene, J gene, V gene, CDR3 DNA, CDR3 protein. A D gene is named only where the DNA matches it firmly. Some rows mark clone size as missing; the rest say once, few, many or name a class of expanded clone.

clone_size: -
d_call: -
j_call: TRBJ2-1
v_call: TRBV11-3
cdr3_nt: TGTGCCAGCAGCCTAATTCGGGGGGCGGGGAATGAGCAGTTCTTC
cdr3_aa: CASSLIRGAGNEQFF

clone_size: -
d_call: TRBD1
j_call: TRBJ2-2
v_call: TRBV28
cdr3_nt: TGTGCCAGCAGTTCCAGAACAGGGGGGCCCGGGGAGCTGTTTTTT
cdr3_aa: CASSSRTGGPGELFF

clone_size: once
d_call: -
j_call: TRBJ2-5
v_call: TRBV2
cdr3_nt: TGTGCCAGCGCGATGACGAGGCGAGAGACCCAGTACTTC
cdr3_aa: CASAMTRRETQYF

clone_size: -
d_call: TRBD1
j_call: TRBJ1-4
v_call: TRBV5-1
cdr3_nt: TGCGCCAGCAGCTTACAGGGGGTGGATGAAAAACTGTTTTTT
cdr3_aa: CASSLQGVDEKLFF

clone_size: -
d_call: -
j_call: TRBJ1-1
v_call: TRBV13
cdr3_nt: TGTGCCAGCAGCTTAGTGGGGGCCACTGAAGCTTTCTTT
cdr3_aa: CASSLVGATEAFF

clone_size: -
d_call: TRBD2
j_call: TRBJ2-1
v_call: TRBV7-7
cdr3_nt: TGTGCTAGCAGCCCGTTGGGACGGGGGGTTTACAATGAGCAGTTCTTC
cdr3_aa: CASSPLGRGVYNEQFF

clone_size: -
d_call: -
j_call: TRBJ2-7
v_call: TRBV9
cdr3_nt: TGTGCCAGCAGCGTAGAGTCAGGGTACGAGCAGTACTTC
cdr3_aa: CASSVESGYEQYF

clone_size: -
d_call: TRBD1
j_call: TRBJ1-4
v_call: TRBV7-9
cdr3_nt: TGTTCCAGCAGCCCGATACCGGGACAGGGTTTTGCTAGCGAAAAACTGTTTTTT
cdr3_aa: CSSSPIPGQGFASEKLFF

clone_size: -
d_call: -
j_call: TRBJ2-7
v_call: TRBV4-1
cdr3_nt: TGCGCCAGCAGCCTCCGGGTTTCCTACGAGCAGTACTTC
cdr3_aa: CASSLRVSYEQYF

clone_size: -
d_call: TRBD1
j_call: TRBJ2-7
v_call: TRBV6-5
cdr3_nt: TGTGCCAGCAGCGGTCCTAGGACAGGTGCCTACGAGCAGTACTTC
cdr3_aa: CASSGPRTGAYEQYF

clone_size: -
d_call: TRBD2
j_call: TRBJ2-7
v_call: TRBV14
cdr3_nt: TGTGCCAGCAGCCAAGCAGCGGGGGTTTTCTACGAGCAGTACTTC
cdr3_aa: CASSQAAGVFYEQYF

clone_size: -
d_call: -
j_call: TRBJ2-5
v_call: TRBV7-9
cdr3_nt: TGTGCCAGCAGCTTTGGTTTAGCCTTAGAGACCCAGTACTTC
cdr3_aa: CASSFGLALETQYF

clone_size: -
d_call: -
j_call: TRBJ1-2
v_call: TRBV19
cdr3_nt: TGTGCCAGTAGACCTCCTCGGGGGGCCGGCTACACCTTC
cdr3_aa: CASRPPRGAGYTF

clone_size: -
d_call: TRBD1
j_call: TRBJ1-1
v_call: TRBV6-5
cdr3_nt: TGTGCCAGCAGTGGGACAGGCCAGAACACTGAAGCTTTCTTT
cdr3_aa: CASSGTGQNTEAFF

clone_size: few
d_call: -
j_call: TRBJ1-4
v_call: TRBV7-2
cdr3_nt: TGTGCCAGCAGCCCTCTTAGCCTTAGGAGTGAAAAACTGTTTTTT
cdr3_aa: CASSPLSLRSEKLFF

clone_size: -
d_call: -
j_call: TRBJ2-7
v_call: TRBV4-1
cdr3_nt: TGCGCCAGCAGCCCGATGCTAGGCTACGAGCAGTACTTC
cdr3_aa: CASSPMLGYEQYF

clone_size: -
d_call: -
j_call: TRBJ2-5
v_call: TRBV6-4
cdr3_nt: TGTGCCAGCAGGGGACTTCACGAGACCCAGTACTTC
cdr3_aa: CASRGLHETQYF

clone_size: once
d_call: TRBD1
j_call: TRBJ2-3
v_call: TRBV2
cdr3_nt: TGTGCCAGCAGTGAAGCGGACAGGGGAGAAAATACGCAGTATTTT
cdr3_aa: CASSEADRGENTQYF

clone_size: -
d_call: -
j_call: TRBJ2-2
v_call: TRBV5-6
cdr3_nt: TGTGCCAGCACCCCCTTCGGCAGGGGGGACACCGGGGAGCTGTTTTTT
cdr3_aa: CASTPFGRGDTGELFF

clone_size: -
d_call: -
j_call: TRBJ1-4
v_call: TRBV5-4
cdr3_nt: TGTGCCAGCAGCTTGAAGCCTAATGAAAAACTGTTTTTT
cdr3_aa: CASSLKPNEKLFF

clone_size: -
d_call: TRBD1
j_call: TRBJ2-3
v_call: TRBV2
cdr3_nt: TGTGCCAGCAGTTCGGGACAGGGAACGGCGCAGTATTTT
cdr3_aa: CASSSGQGTAQYF

clone_size: few
d_call: TRBD2
j_call: TRBJ2-1
v_call: TRBV6-1
cdr3_nt: TGTGCCAGCAGTTTCGAAAGCGGGGGCAACAATGAGCAGTTCTTC
cdr3_aa: CASSFESGGNNEQFF

clone_size: -
d_call: -
j_call: TRBJ2-3
v_call: TRBV9
cdr3_nt: TGTGCCAGCAGCGTAGGCACCCGGAGGGATACGCAGTATTTT
cdr3_aa: CASSVGTRRDTQYF

clone_size: -
d_call: TRBD2
j_call: TRBJ2-2
v_call: TRBV5-5
cdr3_nt: TGTGCCAGCACCCTACTAGCGGGGGGGCTTGACACCGGGGAGCTGTTTTTT
cdr3_aa: CASTLLAGGLDTGELFF

clone_size: -
d_call: TRBD1
j_call: TRBJ1-1
v_call: TRBV6-1
cdr3_nt: TGTGCCAGCAGTACCCCGGGACAGGAAGCTTTCTTT
cdr3_aa: CASSTPGQEAFF

clone_size: -
d_call: -
j_call: TRBJ1-2
v_call: TRBV27
cdr3_nt: TGTGCCAGCAGTCCCCGAGGTAACTATGGCTACACCTTC
cdr3_aa: CASSPRGNYGYTF

clone_size: once
d_call: -
j_call: TRBJ2-5
v_call: TRBV2
cdr3_nt: TGTGCCAGCAAGAACAGGGAAGAGACCCGGTACTTC
cdr3_aa: CASKNREETRYF

clone_size: -
d_call: -
j_call: TRBJ2-1
v_call: TRBV12-5
cdr3_nt: TGTGCTAGTGCCCGCGACAATGAGCAGTTCTTC
cdr3_aa: CASARDNEQFF

clone_size: -
d_call: -
j_call: TRBJ1-6
v_call: TRBV6-5
cdr3_nt: TGTGCCAGCAGTTACGCGGGGGACTATAATTCACCCCTCCACTTT
cdr3_aa: CASSYAGDYNSPLHF

clone_size: -
d_call: -
j_call: TRBJ1-1
v_call: TRBV6-1
cdr3_nt: TGTGCCAGCAGTGAAACACTCCCAGGCCGAGCTTTCTTT
cdr3_aa: CASSETLPGRAFF

clone_size: few
d_call: TRBD1
j_call: TRBJ1-5
v_call: TRBV19
cdr3_nt: TGTGCCAGTAGTTTAGGGACAGGGGGCGGACAGCCCCAGCATTTT
cdr3_aa: CASSLGTGGGQPQHF

clone_size: few
d_call: TRBD2
j_call: TRBJ2-1
v_call: TRBV4-1
cdr3_nt: TGCGCCAGCAGCCAAGCGGGGGGGGCGGGGGAGCAGTTCTTC
cdr3_aa: CASSQAGGAGEQFF

clone_size: -
d_call: -
j_call: TRBJ1-2
v_call: TRBV18
cdr3_nt: TGTGCCAGCTCACCGGACAGTGCCGAAGGGGGCTACACCTTC
cdr3_aa: CASSPDSAEGGYTF

clone_size: -
d_call: TRBD1
j_call: TRBJ1-2
v_call: TRBV30
cdr3_nt: TGTGCCTGGAAGGACAGGGGTAACTATGGCTACACCTTC
cdr3_aa: CAWKDRGNYGYTF

clone_size: -
d_call: -
j_call: TRBJ2-7
v_call: TRBV25-1
cdr3_nt: TGTGCCAGCAGATGGTCAGGTTCCAGCTACGAGCAGTACTTC
cdr3_aa: CASRWSGSSYEQYF

clone_size: -
d_call: -
j_call: TRBJ2-5
v_call: TRBV4-1
cdr3_nt: TGCGCCAGCAGCCAATGGGGGGGCCCCGAGACCCAGTACTTC
cdr3_aa: CASSQWGGPETQYF

clone_size: -
d_call: TRBD2
j_call: TRBJ2-2
v_call: TRBV11-3
cdr3_nt: TGTGCCAGCAGCCGTGGGGGGGGGTTACCCACCGGGGAGCTGTTTTTT
cdr3_aa: CASSRGGGLPTGELFF

clone_size: -
d_call: -
j_call: TRBJ2-7
v_call: TRBV10-3
cdr3_nt: TGTGCCATCAGTGAGACAGTTGCCTACGAGCAGTACTTC
cdr3_aa: CAISETVAYEQYF

clone_size: -
d_call: -
j_call: TRBJ2-7
v_call: TRBV18
cdr3_nt: TGTGCCAGCTCACTGAGAGGGATTTCCTACGAGCAGTACTTC
cdr3_aa: CASSLRGISYEQYF

clone_size: -
d_call: -
j_call: TRBJ1-2
v_call: TRBV11-1
cdr3_nt: TGTGCCAGCAGCTTAGAAGGGGCGGCCTATGGCTACACCTTC
cdr3_aa: CASSLEGAAYGYTF

clone_size: -
d_call: -
j_call: TRBJ2-7
v_call: TRBV5-4
cdr3_nt: TGTGCCAGCAGCTTGGCCCCAAACTACGAGCAGTACTTC
cdr3_aa: CASSLAPNYEQYF

clone_size: -
d_call: -
j_call: TRBJ1-1
v_call: TRBV7-9
cdr3_nt: TGTGCCAGCAGCTTAGAGGGGGGGATGAACACTGAAGCTTTCTTT
cdr3_aa: CASSLEGGMNTEAFF

clone_size: few
d_call: -
j_call: TRBJ2-1
v_call: TRBV6-1
cdr3_nt: TGTGCCAGCATTTCCGACAGGCAGGGTGAGCAGTTCTTC
cdr3_aa: CASISDRQGEQFF

clone_size: -
d_call: -
j_call: TRBJ2-5
v_call: TRBV5-1
cdr3_nt: TGCGCCAGCAGCTTGGGGGGGACATTGCAAGAGACCCAGTACTTC
cdr3_aa: CASSLGGTLQETQYF

clone_size: -
d_call: -
j_call: TRBJ1-5
v_call: TRBV19
cdr3_nt: TGTGCCAGTAGTATTGTCGCAGGTGGGCAGCCCCAGCATTTT
cdr3_aa: CASSIVAGGQPQHF

clone_size: -
d_call: TRBD1
j_call: TRBJ1-1
v_call: TRBV18
cdr3_nt: TGTGCCAGCTCACCTTTCCCGGGACAGGGGCCGGGCACTGAAGCTTTCTTT
cdr3_aa: CASSPFPGQGPGTEAFF

clone_size: -
d_call: -
j_call: TRBJ1-4
v_call: TRBV15
cdr3_nt: TGTGCCACCAGCGGATCTCAGACGGGGGGGAATGAAAAACTGTTTTTT
cdr3_aa: CATSGSQTGGNEKLFF

clone_size: few
d_call: TRBD2
j_call: TRBJ2-1
v_call: TRBV4-1
cdr3_nt: TGCGCCAGCAGCCAAGATCCGGCGGGGGGGGTCTACAATGAGCAGTTCTTC
cdr3_aa: CASSQDPAGGVYNEQFF

clone_size: -
d_call: -
j_call: TRBJ1-6
v_call: TRBV7-2
cdr3_nt: TGTGCCAGCAGTTACGGGAATTCACCCCTCCACTTT
cdr3_aa: CASSYGNSPLHF

clone_size: -
d_call: TRBD1
j_call: TRBJ1-5
v_call: TRBV18
cdr3_nt: TGTGCCAGCTCACCCCAGGGGGCCCGGCAGCCCCAGCATTTT
cdr3_aa: CASSPQGARQPQHF

clone_size: -
d_call: -
j_call: TRBJ2-7
v_call: TRBV9
cdr3_nt: TGTGCCAGCACCTACTCGTTCCGAAGCGCCTACGAGCAGTACTTC
cdr3_aa: CASTYSFRSAYEQYF